A selection of T cell receptor beta chains follows, all from one sample in a study of T cell responses to AZD1222 COVID-19 vaccine. Profiled with immunoSEQ multiplex PCR; TCRdb holds only in-frame clones, not every one. The data contain some 100,000 clones, more than 85% of them singletons. The sequencing used peripheral blood, collected 28 days after the second AZD1222 dose. The receptors were gathered from an adult who received the AZD1222 COVID-19 vaccine. The CDR3 runs from the conserved cysteine through the conserved F or W. The D gene is left open where the match is weak. Size is stated for part of the rows, as once, few or many counts, or as a class when the clone is expanded.

NA	NA	TRBV6-2/TRBV6-3	TRBJ2-7	CASSYSWGSRREQYF	TGTGCCAGCAGTTACAGCTGGGGATCTAGGAGGGAGCAGTACTTC
NA	few	TRBV7-2	TRBJ1-3	CASSGTGSGNTIYF	TGTGCCAGCAGCGGGACTGGCTCTGGAAACACCATATATTTT
NA	once	TRBV9	TRBJ1-1	CASSPSGNTEAFF	TGTGCCAGCAGCCCCTCAGGGAACACTGAAGCTTTCTTT
NA	NA	TRBV5-4	TRBJ1-1	CASSSPYEYTTEAFF	TGTGCCAGCAGCTCCCCGTATGAGTATACCACTGAAGCTTTCTTT
TRBD1	NA	TRBV9	TRBJ2-5	CASSPNAIGQGVAETQYF	TGTGCCAGCAGCCCCAACGCAATTGGACAGGGGGTTGCAGAGACCCAGTACTTC
NA	NA	TRBV29-1	TRBJ2-7	CSVYGRGEQYF	TGCAGCGTCTACGGGCGGGGCGAGCAGTACTTC
TRBD2	NA	TRBV5-6	TRBJ2-5	CASSFGTSGRGETQYF	TGTGCCAGCAGCTTCGGGACTAGCGGGAGGGGAGAGACCCAGTACTTC
NA	NA	TRBV25-1	TRBJ2-7	CASSEGGHYEQYF	TGTGCCAGCAGTGAGGGGGGGCACTACGAGCAGTACTTC
NA	NA	TRBV12-3/TRBV12-4	TRBJ1-1	CASSPTGKAFF	TGTGCCAGCAGCCCCACGGGGAAAGCTTTCTTT
NA	NA	TRBV5-1	TRBJ2-7	CASSTRGAGYEQYF	TGCGCCAGCAGTACCCGGGGGGCGGGCTACGAGCAGTACTTC
NA	NA	TRBV15	TRBJ1-1	CATSVQRTEAFF	TGTGCCACCAGCGTCCAGAGGACTGAAGCTTTCTTT
TRBD2	NA	TRBV7-9	TRBJ2-1	CASSLRGGGEQFF	TGTGCCAGCAGCCTGCGGGGGGGCGGTGAGCAGTTCTTC
NA	NA	TRBV5-1	TRBJ2-2	CASSLDSYTGELFF	TGCGCCAGCAGCTTGGACAGTTACACCGGGGAGCTGTTTTTT
TRBD2	NA	TRBV7-2	TRBJ2-2	CASSLSLAGNTGELFF	TGTGCCAGCAGCCTTAGCTTAGCGGGGAACACCGGGGAGCTGTTTTTT
NA	NA	TRBV25-1	TRBJ1-6	CASSGALNSPLHF	TGTGCCAGCAGTGGTGCCCTTAATTCACCCCTCCACTTT
TRBD1	NA	TRBV3-1/TRBV3-2	TRBJ1-3	CASILDRENGNTIYF	TGTGCCAGCATCCTGGACAGGGAGAATGGAAACACCATATATTTT
NA	NA	TRBV3-1/TRBV3-2	TRBJ2-5	CASSRGGEKTQYF	TGTGCCAGCAGCCGTGGCGGGGAAAAGACCCAGTACTTC
TRBD2	NA	TRBV30	TRBJ2-7	CAWTRGLVPYEQYF	TGTGCCTGGACTCGGGGACTAGTTCCCTACGAGCAGTACTTC
TRBD2	once	TRBV6-1	TRBJ2-7	CASSERRRTSGGAKVYEQYF	TGTGCCAGCAGTGAACGGCGACGGACTAGCGGGGGGGCTAAAGTCTACGAGCAGTACTTC
NA	NA	TRBV4-1	TRBJ1-1	CASSPRPGTEAFF	TGCGCCAGCAGCCCTAGGCCGGGCACTGAAGCTTTCTTT
NA	NA	TRBV12-3/TRBV12-4	TRBJ1-1	CASRLLRETEAFF	TGTGCCAGCAGGCTCCTTCGGGAGACTGAAGCTTTCTTT
TRBD1	few	TRBV19	TRBJ1-2	CASSQDRYYGYTF	TGTGCCAGTAGTCAGGACAGGTACTATGGCTACACCTTC
TRBD1	once	TRBV28	TRBJ2-5	CASSLFSVAGQGLTQYF	TGTGCCAGCAGTTTATTTTCGGTTGCGGGACAGGGCCTGACCCAGTACTTC
TRBD2	NA	TRBV19	TRBJ2-7	CASSISSGSYEQYF	TGTGCCAGTAGTATTTCTAGCGGGAGCTACGAGCAGTACTTC
TRBD1	NA	TRBV4-1	TRBJ2-3	CASSHGTGGTDTQYF	TGCGCCAGCAGCCATGGGACAGGGGGCACAGATACGCAGTATTTT
NA	NA	TRBV30	TRBJ2-2	CAWSAGSGIGELFF	TGTGCCTGGAGTGCGGGGAGCGGCATCGGGGAGCTGTTTTTT
NA	NA	TRBV10-3	TRBJ2-7	CAISESAQGYEQYF	TGTGCCATCAGTGAGTCGGCCCAGGGGTACGAGCAGTACTTC
NA	NA	TRBV4-3	TRBJ2-7	CASSQDSLAGYEQYF	TGCGCCAGCAGCCAAGACTCCCTTGCGGGGTACGAGCAGTACTTC
NA	NA	TRBV7-9	TRBJ1-1	CASSLEDGREAFF	TGTGCCAGCAGCTTAGAGGATGGCAGGGAAGCTTTCTTT
TRBD2	NA	TRBV5-8	TRBJ2-7	CASPTSGRRYEQYF	TGTGCCAGCCCGACTAGCGGGAGAAGATACGAGCAGTACTTC